Listed here are 28 T cell receptor beta chains from one sample, sequenced in a study of blood T cell repertoires in COVID-19. Only in-frame clones appear in the TCRdb table, and some are missing; sequencing was by immunoSEQ multiplex PCR. The table shows 300,000 to 350,000 clones, with 75% to 90% occurring only once. The specimen sequenced was peripheral blood. The source is a man aged 18 to 29 with active or convalescent COVID-19.

This sequence joins TRBV27 and TRBJ2-5; no definite D call. The V gene lost 6 bases and the J gene lost 2 bases, with 10 bases spanning the gap. From germline, CDR1 is MNHEY and CDR2 SMNVEV (reference sequence). The CDR3 loop spans 13 amino acids. In nucleotides, the CDR3 is TGTGCCAGCAGATCATCGGTTCAAGAGACCCAGTACTTC. This sequence encodes CASRSSVQETQYF.

The chain has TRBV6-5 and TRBJ2-5; TRBD1 aligns across 8 bases. With V trimmed by 0 bases and J by 3 bases, 6 bases remained unmatched. The CDR3 runs to 16 residues. Germline CDR1 is MNHEY and CDR2 is SVGAGI. The CDR3 loop reads CASSYSQGTGKETQYF. The CDR3 nucleotides read TGTGCCAGCAGTTACTCTCAGGGGACAGGAAAAGAGACCCAGTACTTC.

The V call is TRBV28, the J call TRBJ1-2; D gene unclear. CDR1 MDHEN and CDR2 SYDVKM come from the germline V gene. The CDR3 is 15 amino acids. V was cut by 5 bases and J by 4 bases, with 17 bases left in between. CDR3 sequence reads: CASSQVPRGGYGYTF. The DNA of the CDR3 is TGTGCCAGCAGTCAAGTCCCCCGGGGAGGCTATGGCTACACCTTC.

This chain uses TRBV7-9 with TRBJ2-1, with D perhaps TRBD1 (5 bases). From germline, CDR1 is SEHNR and CDR2 FQNEAQ (reference sequence). The V gene lost 5 bases and the J gene lost 0 bases, with 17 bases spanning the gap. This CDR3 has 17 residues. As DNA, the CDR3 is TGTGCCAGCAGCCCACCAGACAGCCCCTTCTCCTACAATGAGCAGTTCTTC. Protein sequence: CASSPPDSPFSYNEQFF.

Only a few counts were recorded for this clone. The chain is built from TRBV7-7 and TRBJ2-2, with D maybe TRBD1 (6 bases). Germline V gene sequence: CDR1 SSHAT, CDR2 FNYEAQ (reference sequence). V lost 4 bases to trimming and J lost 7 bases, with 13 bases between them. CDR3 size: 14 residues. DNA for the CDR3: TGTGCCAGCAGCTCGGACAGAGCCATCGGGGAGCTGTTTTTT. As protein: CASSSDRAIGELFF.

The V call is TRBV28, the J call TRBJ2-5, with a possible D match to TRBD2 (6 bases). V lost 5 bases and J 5 bases, leaving 18 bases between the germline ends. The CDR3 is 15 residues long. Germline lookup yields CDR1 MDHEN and CDR2 SYDVKM. DNA of the CDR3: TGTGCCAGCAGTATACCGCGACTAGGGATGGAGACCCAGTACTTC. Its translation: CASSIPRLGMETQYF.

This clone was observed a handful of times. The chain joins TRBV3-1 (or the pseudogene TRBV3-2) to TRBJ2-7; TRBD2 might be the D (6 bases). The V gene lost 4 bases and the J gene lost 3 bases, with 7 bases spanning the gap. This CDR3 spans 12 amino acids. Germline V CDR1 and CDR2: LGHDT, YNNKEL (reference sequence). CDR3 DNA: TGTGCCAGCAGCCCGACTAGCTACGAGCAGTACTTC. Encoded protein: CASSPTSYEQYF.

J is TRBJ2-3 and V is TRBV9; D gene unclear. Germline assignment: CDR1 SGDLS and CDR2 YYNGEE. This CDR3 spans 15 amino acids. V was pared by 0 bases and J by 5 bases, with 13 bases between. CDR3 DNA sequence: TGTGCCAGCAGCGTAGGCCCCAGCCCAGGAGATACGCAGTATTTT. Protein sequence: CASSVGPSPGDTQYF.

The sample holds a few counts of this clone. The V call is TRBV6-1, the J call TRBJ2-7; a weak D match, TRBD1 (6 bases). Trimming took off 1 base at V and 3 bases at J, with 22 bases between the two ends. Looked up from germline, CDR1 is MNHNS and CDR2 is SASEGT. This CDR3 contains 18 residues. The CDR3 is CASSEEGGLGLMVYEQYF. CDR3 nucleotides: TGTGCCAGCAGTGAAGAAGGGGGATTGGGTCTAATGGTCTACGAGCAGTACTTC.

The CDR3, as DNA: TGTGCCAGCAGTTACTCGGTTGGGGGCGGGCTGGATGGCTACACCTTC. It yields the protein CASSYSVGGGLDGYTF. The rearrangement uses TRBV6-5 and TRBJ1-2, with D possibly matching TRBD1 (6 bases). The CDR3 extends over 16 amino acids. Germline lookup yields CDR1 MNHEY and CDR2 SVGAGI. V shed 0 bases and J shed 6 bases, with 17 bases lying between them.

V and J are TRBV7-9 and TRBJ2-7; weak D call: TRBD2 (6 bases). Germline CDR1 SEHNR, CDR2 FQNEAQ (reference sequence). CDR3 length equals 12 residues. Trimming shortened V by 3 bases and J by 6 bases, and 9 bases separated the two germline ends. The CDR3 here is CASSFGGSEQYF. CDR3 sequence (DNA): TGTGCCAGCAGCTTCGGGGGTAGCGAGCAGTACTTC.

The V call is TRBV5-1, the J call TRBJ2-3, with 7 bases identical to TRBD2. Germline CDR1 SGHRS, CDR2 YFSETQ. The CDR3 spans 13 residues. The J segment lost 5 bases and the V segment lost 5 bases, leaving 5 bases of the junction unmatched. The CDR3: CASSRGDGDTQYF. The DNA for the CDR3 is TGCGCCAGCAGTCGGGGGGACGGAGATACGCAGTATTTT.

This clone was observed a single time. J is TRBJ1-5 and V is TRBV5-1; D is uncertain. CDR3 length: 11 amino acids. V dropped 4 bases and J dropped 5 bases, with 4 bases sitting between them. The germline V gene encodes CDR1 SGHRS and CDR2 YFSETQ. In DNA form, the CDR3 reads TGCGCCAGCAGCCGAGATCAGCCCCAGCATTTT. It specifies CASSRDQPQHF.

V is TRBV4-1 and J is TRBJ2-4, with D perhaps TRBD1 (5 bases). There are 16 residues in the CDR3. CDR1 is MGHRA, CDR2 YSYEKL, per germline. V gave up 0 bases and J gave up 0 bases, with 9 bases separating them. CDR3 loop: CASSQESTVAKNIQYF. In DNA, the CDR3 is TGCGCCAGCAGCCAAGAGTCGACAGTAGCCAAAAACATTCAGTACTTC.

This chain uses TRBV7-7 with TRBJ1-2, with D possibly matching TRBD1 (5 bases). The CDR3 length is 15 residues. In germline, CDR1 is SSHAT, CDR2 FNYEAQ (reference sequence). V was clipped by 5 bases and J by 0 bases, with 13 bases between them. The CDR3: CASSRGTEANYGYTF. The CDR3 region has the DNA TGTGCCAGCAGCCGCGGGACCGAAGCTAACTATGGCTACACCTTC.

The chain links TRBV24-1 to TRBJ2-3, with a weak D call TRBD1 (6 bases). The CDR3 sequence is 13 residues long. Germline assignment: CDR1 KGHDR and CDR2 SFDVKD. The V end was cut by 3 bases, the J end by 5 bases, with 8 bases between. CDR3 nucleotides: TGTGCCACCAGTGATGGGGGCGTAGATACGCAGTATTTT. Translated: CATSDGGVDTQYF.

This chain joins TRBV3-1 (or the pseudogene TRBV3-2) and TRBJ2-1; D may be TRBD2 (6 bases). The germline V and J ends were trimmed by 1 base and 2 bases, with 12 bases remaining between them. The CDR3 runs 16 residues. CDR1 and CDR2 (germline): LGHDT, YNNKEL (reference sequence). CDR3 nucleotide sequence: TGTGCCAGCAGCCAAGGGTGGAGGGGACCCTACAATGAGCAGTTCTTC. It specifies CASSQGWRGPYNEQFF.

This chain connects TRBV7-9 to TRBJ2-7; 12 bases line up with TRBD1. CDR3 length: 15 residues. V lost 5 bases and J lost 5; bases outside the gene matches: 7. The germline CDR1 and CDR2 sequences are SEHNR and FQNEAQ (reference sequence). The DNA of the CDR3 is TGTGCCAGCAGCGGAGCCGGGACAGGGGGCAACGAGCAGTACTTC. Protein: CASSGAGTGGNEQYF.

V is TRBV27 and J is TRBJ2-1, with 8 nucleotides matching TRBD2. Germline V gene sequence: CDR1 MNHEY, CDR2 SMNVEV (reference sequence). The ends lost 6 bases at V and 14 bases at J; junction bases unmatched: 6. The CDR3 runs to 11 residues. CDR3 in amino acids: CASRQEGLEFF. In DNA, the CDR3 is TGTGCCAGCAGACAAGAGGGACTAGAGTTCTTC.

The rearrangement uses TRBV5-6 and TRBJ1-2; D call uncertain. Germline V gene lookup returns CDR1 SGHDT and CDR2 YYEEEE. Trimming removed 1 base at V and 8 bases at J, with 9 bases between. This CDR3 has 12 residues. The CDR3 DNA follows: TGTGCCAGCAGCTTGCTAGTTAACGGCTACACCTTC. Translating it yields CASSLLVNGYTF.

This clone was counted a single time. This chain joins TRBV3-1 (or the pseudogene TRBV3-2) and TRBJ2-7; D not resolved. Germline V gives CDR1 LGHDT, CDR2 YNNKEL (reference sequence). The V gene lost 3 bases and the J gene lost 7 bases, with 10 bases spanning the gap. The CDR3 spans 12 residues. CDR3 residues: CASSQATWEQYF. The CDR3 DNA follows: TGTGCCAGCAGCCAGGCCACGTGGGAGCAGTACTTC.

This rearrangement joins TRBV27 to TRBJ1-3; D is ambiguous. Germline V gives CDR1 MNHEY, CDR2 SMNVEV (reference sequence). The CDR3 runs 13 residues. Trimming cost V 5 bases and J 3 bases, with 8 bases left between them. CDR3 region: CASSPYSGNTIYF. CDR3 DNA: TGTGCCAGCAGTCCTTATAGTGGAAACACCATATATTTT.

The V gene is TRBV4-1, the J gene TRBJ2-1, with D possibly being TRBD2 (5 bases). CDR1 is MGHRA and CDR2 is YSYEKL in the germline V gene. V was shortened by 1 base and J by 1 base, with 14 bases between the two germline ends. The CDR3 length is 17 residues. The CDR3 here is CASSQAAGVGSYNEQFF. The CDR3 DNA sequence: TGCGCCAGCAGCCAAGCCGCCGGGGTGGGATCCTACAATGAGCAGTTCTTC.

V and J are TRBV7-9 and TRBJ1-2; possible D gene TRBD1, 5 bases. V lost 4 bases and J 5 bases, leaving 14 bases between the germline ends. Germline V gene sequence: CDR1 SEHNR, CDR2 FQNEAQ (reference sequence). CDR3 length: 14 residues. The CDR3 region is CASSSGTASYGYTF. The CDR3 region has the DNA TGTGCCAGCAGCTCTGGGACTGCCAGTTATGGCTACACCTTC.

The chain carries TRBV15 and TRBJ1-3, with D possibly matching TRBD1 (5 bases). CDR3 length equals 16 residues. V was cut by 0 bases and J by 4 bases, with 13 bases left in between. CDR1 and CDR2 (germline): LNHNV, YYDKDF (reference sequence). The CDR3 region has the DNA TGTGCCACCAGCAGAGACGACAGTGTACGCGGAAACACCATATATTTT. It yields the protein CATSRDDSVRGNTIYF.

This clone was detected only once. V usage is TRBV28 and J usage is TRBJ1-2; 7 nucleotides line up with TRBD1. With 3 bases clipped from V and 4 bases from J, the junction kept 11 bases outside the gene matches. The CDR3 is 16 amino acids. Germline CDR1 is MDHEN and CDR2 is SYDVKM. The CDR3: CASSFGTASFLYGYTF. In DNA form, the CDR3 reads TGTGCCAGCAGTTTTGGGACAGCATCTTTTCTCTATGGCTACACCTTC.

The V gene is TRBV9, the J gene TRBJ2-7, with 9 bases fitting TRBD2. This CDR3 is built from 16 residues. Looked up from germline, CDR1 is SGDLS and CDR2 is YYNGEE. The V and J ends lost 3 bases and 5 bases, in that order; junction bases with no gene match: 12. The CDR3 here is CASSAGYSGGMNEQYF. The DNA for the CDR3 is TGTGCCAGCAGCGCCGGGTATAGCGGGGGCATGAACGAGCAGTACTTC.

This chain connects TRBV3-1 (or the pseudogene TRBV3-2) to TRBJ1-4, with TRBD1 as a possible D gene (5 bases). The germline V gene has CDR1 LGHDT and CDR2 YNNKEL (reference sequence). Deletions cut 1 base from V and 5 bases from J, with 11 bases between. The CDR3 is made up of 15 amino acids. The CDR3 protein is CASSQGSTGNEKLFF. The CDR3 DNA follows: TGTGCCAGCAGCCAAGGCTCTACAGGAAATGAAAAACTGTTTTTT.